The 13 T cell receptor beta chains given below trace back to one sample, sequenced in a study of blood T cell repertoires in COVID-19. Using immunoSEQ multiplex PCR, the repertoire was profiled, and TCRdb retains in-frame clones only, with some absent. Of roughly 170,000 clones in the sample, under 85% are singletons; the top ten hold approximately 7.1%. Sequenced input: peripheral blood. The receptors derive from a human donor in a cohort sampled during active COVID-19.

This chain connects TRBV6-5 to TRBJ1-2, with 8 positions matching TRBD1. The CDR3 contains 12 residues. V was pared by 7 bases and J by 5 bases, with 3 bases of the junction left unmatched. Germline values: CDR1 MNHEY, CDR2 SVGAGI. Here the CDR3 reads CASTDRGYGYTF. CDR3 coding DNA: TGTGCCAGCACCGACAGGGGATATGGCTACACCTTC.

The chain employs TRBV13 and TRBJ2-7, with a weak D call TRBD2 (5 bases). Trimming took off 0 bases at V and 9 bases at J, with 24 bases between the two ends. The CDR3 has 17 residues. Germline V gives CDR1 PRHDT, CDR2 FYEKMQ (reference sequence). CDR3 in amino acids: CASSLGPLAAGDKGQYF. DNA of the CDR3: TGTGCCAGCAGCTTAGGACCCCTGGCGGCGGGCGATAAGGGGCAGTACTTC.

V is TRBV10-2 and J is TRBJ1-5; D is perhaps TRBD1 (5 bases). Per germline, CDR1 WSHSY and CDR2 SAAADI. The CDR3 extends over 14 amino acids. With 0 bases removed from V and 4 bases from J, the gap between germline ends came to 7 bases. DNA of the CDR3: TGCGCCAGCAGTGAGTCGTCAGGGAATCAGCCCCAGCATTTT. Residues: CASSESSGNQPQHF.

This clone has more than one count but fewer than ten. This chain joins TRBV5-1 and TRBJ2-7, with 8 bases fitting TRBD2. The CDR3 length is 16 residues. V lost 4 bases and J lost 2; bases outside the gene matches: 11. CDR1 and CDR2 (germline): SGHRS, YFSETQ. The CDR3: CASSPSKRGPTYEQYF. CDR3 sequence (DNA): TGCGCCAGCAGCCCCAGTAAGCGGGGGCCCACCTACGAGCAGTACTTC.

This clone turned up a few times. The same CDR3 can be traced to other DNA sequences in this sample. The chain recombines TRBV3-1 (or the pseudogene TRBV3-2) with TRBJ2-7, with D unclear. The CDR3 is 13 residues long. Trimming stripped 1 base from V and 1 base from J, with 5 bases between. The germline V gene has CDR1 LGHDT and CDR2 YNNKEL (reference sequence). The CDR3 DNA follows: TGTGCCAGCAGCCAAGGGCGGTCCTACGAGCAGTACTTC. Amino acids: CASSQGRSYEQYF.

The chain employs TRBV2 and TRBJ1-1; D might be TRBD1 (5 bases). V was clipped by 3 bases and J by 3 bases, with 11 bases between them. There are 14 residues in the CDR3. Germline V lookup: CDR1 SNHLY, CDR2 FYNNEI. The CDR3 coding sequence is TGTGCCAGCAGTGAGGGACGGGGGGACACTGAAGCTTTCTTT. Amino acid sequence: CASSEGRGDTEAFF.

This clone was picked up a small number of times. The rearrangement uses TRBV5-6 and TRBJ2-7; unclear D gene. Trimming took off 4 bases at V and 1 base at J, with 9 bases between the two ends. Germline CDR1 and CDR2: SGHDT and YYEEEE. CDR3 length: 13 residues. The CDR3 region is CASSLPVSYEQYF. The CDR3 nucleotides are TGTGCCAGCAGCCTCCCTGTATCCTACGAGCAGTACTTC.

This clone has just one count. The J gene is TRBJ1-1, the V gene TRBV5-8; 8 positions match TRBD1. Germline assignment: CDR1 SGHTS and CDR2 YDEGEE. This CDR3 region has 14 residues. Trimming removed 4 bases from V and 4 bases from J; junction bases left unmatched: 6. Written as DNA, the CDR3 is TGTGCCAGCAGCCTGTCAGGGGGCCTCACTGAAGCTTTCTTT. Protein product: CASSLSGGLTEAFF.

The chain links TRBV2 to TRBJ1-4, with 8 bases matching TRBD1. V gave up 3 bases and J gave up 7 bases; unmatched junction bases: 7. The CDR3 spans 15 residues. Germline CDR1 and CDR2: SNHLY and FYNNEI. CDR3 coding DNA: TGTGCCAGCAGTGATTACCCAGGGGGCCTTGAAAAACTGTTTTTT. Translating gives CASSDYPGGLEKLFF. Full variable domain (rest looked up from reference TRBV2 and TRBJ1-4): EPEVTQTPSHQVTQMGQEVILRCVPISNHLYFYWYRQILGQKVEFLVSFYNNEISEKSEIFDDQFSVERPDGSNFTLKIRSTKLEDSAMYFCASSDYPGGLEKLFFGSGTQLSVL.

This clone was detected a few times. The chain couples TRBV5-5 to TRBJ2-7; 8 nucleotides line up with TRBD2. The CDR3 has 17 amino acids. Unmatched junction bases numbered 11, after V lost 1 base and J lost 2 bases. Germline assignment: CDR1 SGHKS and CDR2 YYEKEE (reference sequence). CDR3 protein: CASSLRAVGGATYEQYF. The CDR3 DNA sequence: TGTGCCAGCAGCTTGCGTGCTGTCGGGGGGGCGACCTACGAGCAGTACTTC.

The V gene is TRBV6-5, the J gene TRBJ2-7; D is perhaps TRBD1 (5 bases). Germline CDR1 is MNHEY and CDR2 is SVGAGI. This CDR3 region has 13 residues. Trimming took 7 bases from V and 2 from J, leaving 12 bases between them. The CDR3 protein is CASNAGSTYEQYF. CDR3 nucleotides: TGTGCCAGCAACGCAGGGTCCACCTACGAGCAGTACTTC.

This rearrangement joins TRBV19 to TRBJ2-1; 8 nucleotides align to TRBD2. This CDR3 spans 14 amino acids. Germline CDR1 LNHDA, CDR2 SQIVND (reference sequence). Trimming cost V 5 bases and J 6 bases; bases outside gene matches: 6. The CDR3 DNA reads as TGTGCCAGTAGTCACACCGGGGGGGTCAATGAGCAGTTCTTC. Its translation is CASSHTGGVNEQFF.

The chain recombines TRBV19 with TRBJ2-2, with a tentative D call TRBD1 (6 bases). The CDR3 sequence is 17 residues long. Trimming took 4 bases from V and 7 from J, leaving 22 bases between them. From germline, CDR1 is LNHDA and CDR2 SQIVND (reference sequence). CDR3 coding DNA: TGTGCCAGTAGTACCTATACAGGGCAGCGGCGGCACGGGGAGCTGTTTTTT. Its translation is CASSTYTGQRRHGELFF.